This TCR beta chain emerged from a study of blood T cell repertoires in COVID-19. Clones were read by immunoSEQ multiplex PCR, and TCRdb kept only the in-frame ones, dropping some. The sample holds 97,000 or so clones, roughly 92% seen once. The receptor comes from a woman aged 50 to 65 with COVID-19, enrolled during active disease. The source material was peripheral blood.

The CDR3 DNA follows: TGTGCCAGTAGTATGACAGGGTACGGCTACACCTTC. Its protein product is CASSMTGYGYTF. The chain has TRBV19 and TRBJ1-2; 7 bases match TRBD1. Germline loops: CDR1 LNHDA, CDR2 SQIVND (reference sequence). V shed 3 bases, J shed 8 bases, and the junction held 3 bases outside the gene matches. The CDR3 contains 12 residues.